The clone carrying this TCR beta chain showed up just once. In the original analysis: Amplification from reference gene primers served as the basis for estimated nucleated cell counts. The table came from immunoSEQ multiplex PCR; TCRdb's copy has only in-frame clones and leaves some out. Clone size and V and J calls were adopted from that table, with D and trimming inferred from the DNA. This table has more than 85,000 clones, approximately 80% appearing once. The data belong to a study of blood T cell repertoires in COVID-19. Study-level background: Sites across the United States, Italy and Spain contributed samples from acute and convalescent COVID-19. From T cells, B-cell-depleted T cells, or PBMCs came the material, which was cDNA or gDNA.

With 3 bases removed from V and 5 bases from J, the gap between germline ends came to 13 bases. Germline lookup yields CDR1 SGHDN and CDR2 FVKESK. This CDR3 is 15 amino acids long. V and J are TRBV14 and TRBJ2-2; a weak D match, TRBD2 (6 bases). Material: peripheral blood. This clonotype was obtained from an older man with acute or convalescent COVID-19. The chain's CDR3 is CASSQSVGGTGELFF. The CDR3 region has the DNA TGTGCCAGCAGCCAGAGCGTGGGAGGAACCGGGGAGCTGTTTTTT.